The rows below give T cell receptor beta chains drawn from one sample of a study of blood T cell repertoires in COVID-19. Libraries were prepared by immunoSEQ multiplex PCR; TCRdb keeps only in-frame clonotypes and omits some of them. The data contain 250,000 to 350,000 clones, roughly 86% of them singletons. The specimen sequenced was PBMCs or T cells enriched from blood (not recorded which). Every receptor here comes from a woman aged 18 to 35 who had recovered from COVID-19. Each CDR3 is given with its conserved first and last residue. D genes are given only for firm matches. Clone size is given for some rows only: seen once, a few or many times, or a class if the clone is expanded.

>-|TRBV11-2|-|TRBJ1-4
TGTGCCAGCAGGCCAACCGGTGTAGCGCCCGAAAAACTGTTTTTT
CASRPTGVAPEKLFF
>-|TRBV5-1|-|TRBJ2-1
TGCGCCAGCAGCTTGGTTACCGGGGGAATGGACAATGAGCAGTTCTTC
CASSLVTGGMDNEQFF
>-|TRBV7-2|-|TRBJ1-5
TGTGCCAGCAGCTTAGACAGGTCCCCGGCTCAGCCCCAGCATTTT
CASSLDRSPAQPQHF
>-|TRBV9|-|TRBJ2-7
TGTGCCAGCAGCCAGGCGGGGCGGGACGAGCAGTACTTC
CASSQAGRDEQYF
>once|TRBV7-3|TRBD2|TRBJ2-2
TGTGCCAGCAGCCCAAAGGGACTAGCGGGGGTCACCGGGGAGCTGTTTTTT
CASSPKGLAGVTGELFF
>-|TRBV7-2|-|TRBJ2-2
TGTGCCAGCAGCTCCATCAGGGTGGCCGGGGAGCTGTTTTTT
CASSSIRVAGELFF
>-|TRBV20-1|-|TRBJ1-1
TGCAGTGCTGGTGAGGACATGAACACTGAAGCTTTCTTT
CSAGEDMNTEAFF
>-|TRBV30|-|TRBJ1-6
TGTGCCTGGAGTGTACGTGGGGGGGCCGGAAATTCACCCCTCCACTTT
CAWSVRGGAGNSPLHF
>-|TRBV10-2|-|TRBJ1-2
TGCGCCAGCAGTGAGTCTGGGGGCTTTGGCTACACCTTC
CASSESGGFGYTF
>few|TRBV6-1|-|TRBJ2-6
TGTGCCAGCAGTGAAAACGGTAACTCTGGGGCCAACGTCCTGACTTTC
CASSENGNSGANVLTF
>-|TRBV5-1|-|TRBJ2-7
TGCGCCAGCAGCTTGGCAGGCTCCTACGAGCAGTACTTC
CASSLAGSYEQYF
>-|TRBV29-1|-|TRBJ2-7
TGCAGCATTGGAGGACCCAGGGGCTCCTACGAGCAGTACTTC
CSIGGPRGSYEQYF
>-|TRBV5-1|TRBD1|TRBJ2-1
TGCGCCAGCAGACCGGGACAGGGAGTTAACAATGAGCAGTTCTTC
CASRPGQGVNNEQFF
>-|TRBV23-1|-|TRBJ1-2
TGCGCCAGCAGTCAATCCCCCCTGGAGTCCTATGGCTACACCTTC
CASSQSPLESYGYTF
>-|TRBV7-3|TRBD1|TRBJ1-6
TGTGCCAGCGGGACAGGGAATTCACCCCTCCACTTT
CASGTGNSPLHF
>-|TRBV25-1|TRBD1|TRBJ1-1
TGTGCCAGCACTGTTACAGGGGCGGTGAACACTGAAGCTTTCTTT
CASTVTGAVNTEAFF
>-|TRBV18|-|TRBJ1-3
TGTGCCAGCTCACCACCGGCAGGCTCTGGAAACACCATATATTTT
CASSPPAGSGNTIYF
>-|TRBV7-6|-|TRBJ1-5
TGTGCCAGCAGCCCCGAAGGAGCACAGCCCCAGCATTTT
CASSPEGAQPQHF
>-|TRBV13|TRBD1|TRBJ2-2
TGTGCCAGCAGCCAACAGGGGACGAACACCGGGGAGCTGTTTTTT
CASSQQGTNTGELFF
>-|TRBV7-9|-|TRBJ1-6
TGTGCCAGCAGCCCAGAACCCATCAATTCACCCCTCCACTTT
CASSPEPINSPLHF
>once|TRBV9|-|TRBJ2-3
TGTGCCAGCAGCGTAGTAGCCGGCACAGATACGCAGTATTTT
CASSVVAGTDTQYF
>-|TRBV4-2|TRBD1|TRBJ1-2
TGTGCCAGCAGCCAAGATTCGGACAGGGCATATGGCTACACCTTC
CASSQDSDRAYGYTF
>-|TRBV28|-|TRBJ2-1
TGTGCCACCATTACTTACAGTGAGCAGTTCTTC
CATITYSEQFF
>few|TRBV11-3|TRBD2|TRBJ2-1
TGTGCCAGCAGCCCAGGAGCGGGGAGCTCCTACAATGAGCAGTTCTTC
CASSPGAGSSYNEQFF
>-|TRBV7-2|-|TRBJ1-1
TGTGCCAGCAGCTTATTACCGGTGAACACTGAAGCTTTCTTT
CASSLLPVNTEAFF
>-|TRBV6-2/TRBV6-3|TRBD1|TRBJ1-2
TGTGCCAGCAGTGACAGGGACGGCCGAATAAAAAACTATGGCTACACCTTC
CASSDRDGRIKNYGYTF